One T cell receptor beta chain is described in this entry. The CDR3 is 15 residues long. Per the germline V gene, CDR1 is SGHVS and CDR2 is FQNEAQ. V lost 4 bases to trimming and J lost 2 bases; unmatched junction nucleotides: 4. TCRdb keeps only in-frame clones here, not all; method: immunoSEQ multiplex PCR. The table records 1.4 million or so clones, about 98.5% of them present only once. The sample is drawn from a study of shared clonotypes between healthy human individuals. The chain couples TRBV7-8 to TRBJ2-1; 8 nucleotides line up with TRBD2. The specimen sequenced was naive CD4+ T cells sorted from blood. The subset was: CD45RA+ positively selected. This sequence originates from a man aged 30 to 45 in good health. The DNA for the CDR3 is TGTGCCAGCAGCTCCGGACTAGCTCCCTACAATGAGCAGTTCTTC. Its translation: CASSSGLAPYNEQFF.